These T cell receptor beta chains were read from a single sample in a study of blood T cell repertoires in COVID-19. Data came from immunoSEQ multiplex PCR; TCRdb stores just in-frame clones and leaves some out. The sample records around 200,000 clones, around 85% being singletons. Material: peripheral blood. The origin of the receptors is a woman aged 45-65 years with acute or convalescent COVID-19. Both conserved end residues are part of each CDR3. Fields, in order: V gene, D gene, clone size, J gene, CDR3 DNA, CDR3 protein. The D gene is left open where the match is weak. Not all rows give a size; the values are once, few, many and, for expanded clones, a class.

TRBV20-1	NA	once	TRBJ2-7	TGCAGTGCCGTCAGGTACGAGCAGTACTTC	CSAVRYEQYF
TRBV9	NA	NA	TRBJ1-1	TGTGCCAGCAGCGTAGGACATCTTGATGAAGCTTTCTTT	CASSVGHLDEAFF
TRBV9	TRBD1	NA	TRBJ1-2	TGTGCCAGCAGCGTGGCGGGGACAGGGGTTAATGGCTACACCTTC	CASSVAGTGVNGYTF
TRBV4-1	NA	NA	TRBJ2-7	TGCGCCAGCAGCCAAGCACCATTCTCGCTTCGGGACGAGCAGTACTTC	CASSQAPFSLRDEQYF
TRBV11-2	NA	NA	TRBJ1-2	TGTGCCAGCAGCTCGAGACAGCTAAACTATGGCTACACCTTC	CASSSRQLNYGYTF
TRBV28	NA	NA	TRBJ2-7	TGTGCCAGCAGCCCTATGGGGAGGAGCTACGAGCAGTACTTC	CASSPMGRSYEQYF
TRBV7-2	TRBD1	NA	TRBJ1-3	TGTGCCAGCAGCGCCCGACAGGGGTCGGCTGGAAACACCATATATTTT	CASSARQGSAGNTIYF
TRBV24-1	TRBD1	NA	TRBJ2-3	TGTGCCACCAGTCCGGGACAGGGGCTGACAGATACGCAGTATTTT	CATSPGQGLTDTQYF
TRBV29-1	NA	few	TRBJ2-7	TGCAGCGTTGAAGTGGCTGACTACGAGCAGTACTTC	CSVEVADYEQYF
TRBV9	NA	once	TRBJ1-1	TGTGCCAGCAGCGTAGCGGGGGGGTACACTGAAGCTTTCTTT	CASSVAGGYTEAFF
TRBV2	NA	NA	TRBJ1-2	TGTGCCAGCAGTCGCCGGGAGGGCAGCTATGGCTACACCTTC	CASSRREGSYGYTF
TRBV28	NA	NA	TRBJ1-3	TGTGCCAGCTCAGTGATTGGAAACACCATATATTTT	CASSVIGNTIYF
TRBV5-4	NA	once	TRBJ2-3	TGTGCCAGCAGCTCCGCCAGGGATTTGGCAGATACGCAGTATTTT	CASSSARDLADTQYF
TRBV7-8	NA	NA	TRBJ2-7	TGTGCCAGCAGCTTTGGACTATCTGCCGAGCAGTACTTC	CASSFGLSAEQYF
TRBV3-1/TRBV3-2	NA	NA	TRBJ2-5	TGTGCCAGCAGCCAACGGAACAGGTACCGCCAAGAGACCCAGTACTTC	CASSQRNRYRQETQYF
TRBV4-2	TRBD2	NA	TRBJ2-1	TGTGCCAGCAGCCAAGAAGCTGCGGGGGTTTACAATGAGCAGTTCTTC	CASSQEAAGVYNEQFF
TRBV28	NA	NA	TRBJ1-2	TGTGCCAGCAGTACAGGGTCGGCTAACTATGGCTACACCTTC	CASSTGSANYGYTF
TRBV3-1/TRBV3-2	NA	few	TRBJ2-1	TGTGCCAGCAGCCAAGAAAAGTGGCCAGAAAGCAATGAGCAGTTCTTC	CASSQEKWPESNEQFF
TRBV5-4	NA	NA	TRBJ1-6	TGTGCCAGCAGCCCACAGGGTTATAATTCACCCCTCCACTTT	CASSPQGYNSPLHF
TRBV5-1	TRBD1	NA	TRBJ2-4	TGCGCCAGCAGCTCAGTCTCCGGGACAGGAGCAAACATTCAGTACTTC	CASSSVSGTGANIQYF
TRBV6-6	NA	NA	TRBJ2-7	TGTGCCAGCAGTCCCCTTCGGGAGCAGTACTTC	CASSPLREQYF
TRBV12-5	NA	few	TRBJ1-3	TGTGCTAGTGGTTTGGAACAGGGTAGGGTGTATGGGAACACCATATATTTT	CASGLEQGRVYGNTIYF
TRBV28	TRBD2	once	TRBJ2-3	TGTGCCAGCAGTTACCCCTTGGAGCGGGAGGGCCCAGATACGCAGTATTTT	CASSYPLEREGPDTQYF
TRBV19	NA	NA	TRBJ2-2	TGTGCCAGTAGTATGGCAGGGAAGGAGGAGCTGTTTTTT	CASSMAGKEELFF
TRBV7-8	TRBD1	NA	TRBJ2-7	TGTGCCAGCAGCTTCAACAGGGGGCGCCCGAGTGAGCAGTACTTC	CASSFNRGRPSEQYF
TRBV4-1	TRBD1	NA	TRBJ2-4	TGCGCCAGCAGCCACCTATTACAGGGGGCGAGGACGAACATTCAGTACTTC	CASSHLLQGARTNIQYF
TRBV7-2	TRBD1	few	TRBJ1-2	TGTGCCAGCAGCTCGGGACAGGGGAGCTATGGCTACACCTTC	CASSSGQGSYGYTF
TRBV6-1	TRBD1	NA	TRBJ2-7	TGTGCCAGCAGTGGTGGTATACCGGGACAGGGGTACGAGCAGTACTTC	CASSGGIPGQGYEQYF